This T cell receptor (beta chain) was retrieved from a study of cytomegalovirus exposure and HLA in healthy donors. The germline V gene has CDR1 SGHNT and CDR2 YYREEE (reference sequence). The CDR3 is 17 amino acids. V gave up 4 bases and J gave up 4 bases; unmatched junction bases: 12. PCR used 60 Vbeta primers and 13 Jbeta primers. TCRdb keeps only in-frame clones here, not all; method: immunoSEQ multiplex PCR. The table records roughly 80,000 clones, roughly 75% of them present only once. The sequenced material came from PBMCs. The chain uses TRBV5-4 and TRBJ2-2; 8 positions match TRBD2. This sequence originates from a male donor in good health and CMV-seronegative. CDR3 amino acids: CASSHLPGLVSTGELFF. The CDR3 nucleotides read TGTGCCAGCAGCCACCTACCGGGACTAGTAAGCACCGGGGAGCTGTTTTTT.